This note documents a single T cell receptor (beta chain) sequence. The antigen is unknown. Profiled with immunoSEQ multiplex PCR; TCRdb holds only in-frame clones, not every one. This sample has 150,000 or so clones, with approximately 90% found just once. The source of the sample is a study of T cell responses to AZD1222 COVID-19 vaccine. Study background: Samples with a second dose at about 4 or about 12 weeks were pooled together. Findings and limits, study-wide: Repertoires were sampled only after the peak T cell response.

CDR1 is MDHEN and CDR2 is SYDVKM in the germline V gene. Trimming stripped 1 base from V and 14 bases from J, with 12 bases between. The CDR3 spans 13 residues. The chain combines TRBV28 with TRBJ1-6, with D possibly being TRBD1 (5 bases). This TCR derives from an adult in good health. The starting material was peripheral blood, obtained on day 0 of AZD1222 vaccination. The chain's CDR3 is CASSLSGGLALHF. The CDR3 DNA is TGTGCCAGCAGTTTATCCGGGGGTTTGGCCCTCCACTTT.